This T cell receptor beta chain was observed in a study of T-cell reconstitution after alpha-beta-depleted transplantation in children. Study outcomes and limitations: Fresh T-cell production supplied most of the T-cell counts and diversity seen one year after transplant. The study reportedly traced alpha-beta T cells about two months after transplant to several hundred expanded graft clones.

This clonotype has ten or more counts. Its matching antigen is unknown. In germline, CDR1 is SGHRS, CDR2 YFSETQ. The CDR3 covers 15 residues. V trimming: 5 bases; J trimming: 6 bases; junction bases outside the gene matches: 8. As it was prepared, the TCRbeta library received unique molecular identifiers. TCRdb itself ran the PCR reads through MiXCR, one entry per CDR3 protein. This sample has 150,000 to 250,000 distinct CDR3 sequences, with around 5.9% found just once. The J gene is TRBJ2-1, the V gene TRBV5-1, with 10 bases fitting TRBD2. The TCR was taken from a girl under three years old with combined immunodeficiency, due to receive a stem cell transplant. The sequencing here drew on PBMCs, taken before TCRalphabeta/CD19-depleted stem cell transplant. The CDR3 loop is CASRPAGGHINEQFF. In DNA, the CDR3 is TGCGCCAGCAGACCAGCGGGGGGGCATATCAATGAGCAGTTCTTC.